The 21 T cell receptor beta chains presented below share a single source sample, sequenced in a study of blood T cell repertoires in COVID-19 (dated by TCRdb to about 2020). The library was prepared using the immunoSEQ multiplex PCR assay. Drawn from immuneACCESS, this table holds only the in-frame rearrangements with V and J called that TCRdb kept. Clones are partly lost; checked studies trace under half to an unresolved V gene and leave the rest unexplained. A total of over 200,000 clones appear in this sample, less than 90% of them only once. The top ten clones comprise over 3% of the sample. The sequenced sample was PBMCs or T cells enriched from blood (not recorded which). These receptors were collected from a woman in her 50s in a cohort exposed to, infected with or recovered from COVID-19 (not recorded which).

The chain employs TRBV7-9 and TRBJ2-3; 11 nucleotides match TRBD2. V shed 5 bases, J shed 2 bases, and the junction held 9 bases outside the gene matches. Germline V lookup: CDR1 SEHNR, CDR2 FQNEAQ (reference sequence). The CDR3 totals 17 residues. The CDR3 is CASSPPRLAGNTDTQYF. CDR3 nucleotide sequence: TGTGCCAGCAGCCCGCCAAGACTAGCGGGGAACACAGATACGCAGTATTTT.

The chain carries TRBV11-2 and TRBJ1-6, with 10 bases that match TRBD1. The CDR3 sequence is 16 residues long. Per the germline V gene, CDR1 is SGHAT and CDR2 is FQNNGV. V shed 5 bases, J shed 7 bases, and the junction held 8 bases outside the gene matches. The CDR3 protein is CASSALKGQGNSPLHF. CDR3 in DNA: TGTGCCAGCAGCGCCCTAAAGGGACAGGGGAATTCACCCCTCCACTTT.

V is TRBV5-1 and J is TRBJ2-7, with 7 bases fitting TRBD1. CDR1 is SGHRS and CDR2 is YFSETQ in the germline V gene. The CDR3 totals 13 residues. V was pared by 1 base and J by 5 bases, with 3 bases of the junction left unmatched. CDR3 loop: CASSLIQGDEQYF. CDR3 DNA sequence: TGCGCCAGCAGCTTGATTCAGGGGGACGAGCAGTACTTC.

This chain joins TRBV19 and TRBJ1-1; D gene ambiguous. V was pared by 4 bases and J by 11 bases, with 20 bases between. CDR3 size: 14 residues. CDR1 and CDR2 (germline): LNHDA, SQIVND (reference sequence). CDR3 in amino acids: CASSSSVFREWAFF. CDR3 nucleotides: TGTGCCAGTAGTAGCTCAGTTTTCCGGGAGTGGGCTTTCTTT.

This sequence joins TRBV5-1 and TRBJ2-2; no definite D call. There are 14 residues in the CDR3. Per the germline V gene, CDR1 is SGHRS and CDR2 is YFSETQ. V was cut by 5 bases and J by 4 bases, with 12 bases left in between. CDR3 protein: CASSGQASTGELFF. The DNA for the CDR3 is TGCGCCAGCAGTGGGCAGGCAAGCACCGGGGAGCTGTTTTTT.

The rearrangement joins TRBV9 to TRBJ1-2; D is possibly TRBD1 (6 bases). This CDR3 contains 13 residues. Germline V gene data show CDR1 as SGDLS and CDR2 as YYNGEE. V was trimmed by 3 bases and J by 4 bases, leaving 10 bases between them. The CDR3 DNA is TGTGCCAGCAGCGCCACAGGGACCTATGGCTACACCTTC. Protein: CASSATGTYGYTF.

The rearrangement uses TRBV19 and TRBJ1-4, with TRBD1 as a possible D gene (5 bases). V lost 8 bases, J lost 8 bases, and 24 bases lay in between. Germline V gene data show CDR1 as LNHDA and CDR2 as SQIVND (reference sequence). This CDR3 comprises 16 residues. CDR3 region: CASEPLYGGGEEKLFF. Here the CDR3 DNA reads TGTGCCAGTGAGCCTTTATATGGGGGAGGTGAAGAAAAACTGTTTTTT.

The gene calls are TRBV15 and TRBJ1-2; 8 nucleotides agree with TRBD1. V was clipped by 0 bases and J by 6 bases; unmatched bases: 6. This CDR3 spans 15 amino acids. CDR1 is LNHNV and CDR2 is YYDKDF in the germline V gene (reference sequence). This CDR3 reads CATSRDLRGLDGYTF. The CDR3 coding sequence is TGTGCCACCAGCAGAGACCTCAGGGGGCTGGATGGCTACACCTTC.

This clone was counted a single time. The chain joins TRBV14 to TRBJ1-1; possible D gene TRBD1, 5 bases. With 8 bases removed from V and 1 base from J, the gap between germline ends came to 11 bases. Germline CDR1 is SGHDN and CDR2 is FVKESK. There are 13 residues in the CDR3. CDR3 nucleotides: TGTGCCAGCTCCGTTGACAGGAACACTGAAGCTTTCTTT. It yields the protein CASSVDRNTEAFF.

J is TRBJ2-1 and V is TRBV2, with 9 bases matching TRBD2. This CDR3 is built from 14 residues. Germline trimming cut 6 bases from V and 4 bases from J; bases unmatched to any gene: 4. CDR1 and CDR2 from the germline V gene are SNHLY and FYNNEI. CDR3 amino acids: CASRTSGLYNEQFF. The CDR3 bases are TGTGCCAGCAGGACTAGCGGACTATACAATGAGCAGTTCTTC.

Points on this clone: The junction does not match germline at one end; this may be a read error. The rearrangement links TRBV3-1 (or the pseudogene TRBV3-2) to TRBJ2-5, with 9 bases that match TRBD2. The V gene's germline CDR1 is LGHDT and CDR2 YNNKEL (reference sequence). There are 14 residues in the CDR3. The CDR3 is CASSQGTSWETQYF. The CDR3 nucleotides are TGTGCCAGCAGTCAAGGGACTAGCTGGGAGACCCAGTACTTC.

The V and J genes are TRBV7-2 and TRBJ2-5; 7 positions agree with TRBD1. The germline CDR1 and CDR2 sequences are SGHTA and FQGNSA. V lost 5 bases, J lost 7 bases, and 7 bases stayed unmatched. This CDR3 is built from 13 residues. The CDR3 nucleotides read TGTGCCAGCAGCCCCTCCGCAGGGGGGACCCAGTACTTC. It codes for CASSPSAGGTQYF. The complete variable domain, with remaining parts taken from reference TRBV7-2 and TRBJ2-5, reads GAGVSQSPSNKVTEKGKDVELRCDPISGHTALYWYRQSLGQGLEFLIYFQGNSAPDKSGLPSDRFSAERTGGSVSTLTIQRTQQEDSAVYLCASSPSAGGTQYFGPGTRLLVL.

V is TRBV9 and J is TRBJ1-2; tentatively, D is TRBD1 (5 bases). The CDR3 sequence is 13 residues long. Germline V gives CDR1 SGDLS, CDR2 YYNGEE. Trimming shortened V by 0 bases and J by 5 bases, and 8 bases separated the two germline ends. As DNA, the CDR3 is TGTGCCAGCAGCGTAGAAACAGGATATGGCTACACCTTC. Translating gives CASSVETGYGYTF.

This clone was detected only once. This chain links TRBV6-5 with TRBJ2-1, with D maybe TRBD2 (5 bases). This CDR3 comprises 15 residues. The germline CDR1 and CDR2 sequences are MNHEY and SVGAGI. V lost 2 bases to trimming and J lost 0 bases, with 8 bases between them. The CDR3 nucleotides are TGTGCCAGCAGTTACGGGAGCCGCTCCTACAATGAGCAGTTCTTC. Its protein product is CASSYGSRSYNEQFF.

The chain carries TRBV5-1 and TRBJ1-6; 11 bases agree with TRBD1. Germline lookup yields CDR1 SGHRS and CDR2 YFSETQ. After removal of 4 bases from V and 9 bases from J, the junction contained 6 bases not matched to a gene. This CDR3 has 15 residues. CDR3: CASSDPGQGVSPLHF. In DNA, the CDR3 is TGCGCCAGCAGCGATCCGGGACAGGGGGTTTCACCCCTCCACTTT.

This CDR3 reads CASSPEVANEQFF. DNA for the CDR3: TGCGCCAGCAGCCCAGAGGTAGCGAATGAGCAGTTCTTC. The chain is built from TRBV4-3 and TRBJ2-1; weak D call: TRBD2 (5 bases). Germline V CDR1 and CDR2: LGHNA, YSLEER. This CDR3 is 13 amino acids long. Trimming cost V 4 bases and J 7 bases, with 11 bases left between them.

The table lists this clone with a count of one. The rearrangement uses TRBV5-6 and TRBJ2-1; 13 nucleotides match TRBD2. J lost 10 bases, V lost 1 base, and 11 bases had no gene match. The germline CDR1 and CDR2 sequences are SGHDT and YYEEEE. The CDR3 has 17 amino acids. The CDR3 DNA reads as TGTGCCAGCAGCTTGCGACTAGCGGGGGGTGGTGTGGGCGAGCAGTTCTTC. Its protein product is CASSLRLAGGGVGEQFF.

The CDR3 nucleotides read TGCGCCAGCAATCGACAGAGGAAAGCTTTCTTT. Residues: CASNRQRKAFF. The V and J genes are TRBV10-1 and TRBJ1-1, with D possibly being TRBD1 (5 bases). CDR3 length equals 11 residues. V lost 7 bases, J lost 9 bases, and 12 bases lay in between. Per germline, CDR1 WNHNN and CDR2 SYGVQD (reference sequence).

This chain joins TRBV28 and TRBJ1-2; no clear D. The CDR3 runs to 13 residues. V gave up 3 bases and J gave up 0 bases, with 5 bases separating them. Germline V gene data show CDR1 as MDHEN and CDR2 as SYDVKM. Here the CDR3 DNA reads TGTGCCAGCAGTTTCCCCGCTAACTATGGCTACACCTTC. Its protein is CASSFPANYGYTF.

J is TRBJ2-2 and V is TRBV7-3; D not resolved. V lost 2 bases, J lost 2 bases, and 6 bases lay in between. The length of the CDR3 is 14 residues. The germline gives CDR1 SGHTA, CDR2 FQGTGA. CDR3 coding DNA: TGTGCCAGCAGCTTAGGGCTAAACACCGGGGAGCTGTTTTTT. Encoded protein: CASSLGLNTGELFF.

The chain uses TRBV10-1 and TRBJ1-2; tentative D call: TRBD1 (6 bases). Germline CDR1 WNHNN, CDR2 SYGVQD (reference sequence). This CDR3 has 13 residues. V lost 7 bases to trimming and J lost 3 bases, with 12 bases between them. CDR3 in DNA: TGCGCCAGCATATGTGAGGGGGACTATGGCTACACCTTC. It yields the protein CASICEGDYGYTF.